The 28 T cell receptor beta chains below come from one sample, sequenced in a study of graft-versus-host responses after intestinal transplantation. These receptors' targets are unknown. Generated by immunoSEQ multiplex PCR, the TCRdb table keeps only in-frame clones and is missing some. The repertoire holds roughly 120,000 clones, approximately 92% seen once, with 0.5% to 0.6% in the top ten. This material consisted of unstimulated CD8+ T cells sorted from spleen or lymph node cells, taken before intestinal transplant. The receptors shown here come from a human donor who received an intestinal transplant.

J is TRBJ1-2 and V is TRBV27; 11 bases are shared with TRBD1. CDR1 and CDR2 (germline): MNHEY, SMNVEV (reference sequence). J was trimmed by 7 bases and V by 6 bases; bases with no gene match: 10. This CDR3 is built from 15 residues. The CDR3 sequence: CASRDRGRLLSGYTF. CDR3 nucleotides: TGTGCCAGCAGGGACAGGGGGCGCCTTCTTTCTGGCTACACCTTC.

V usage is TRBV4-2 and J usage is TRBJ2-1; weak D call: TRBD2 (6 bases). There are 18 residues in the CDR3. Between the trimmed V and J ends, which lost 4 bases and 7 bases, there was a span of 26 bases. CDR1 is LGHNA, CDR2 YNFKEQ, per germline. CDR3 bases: TGTGCCAGCAGCCCGGATATCGTGAGAGGGCGGGAAAGTAATGAGCAGTTCTTC. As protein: CASSPDIVRGRESNEQFF.

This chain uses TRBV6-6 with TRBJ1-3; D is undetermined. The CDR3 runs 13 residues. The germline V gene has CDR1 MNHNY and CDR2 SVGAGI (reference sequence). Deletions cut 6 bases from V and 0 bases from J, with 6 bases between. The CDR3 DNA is TGTGCCAGCAGCGAGTTCTCTGGAAACACCATATATTTT. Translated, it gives CASSEFSGNTIYF.

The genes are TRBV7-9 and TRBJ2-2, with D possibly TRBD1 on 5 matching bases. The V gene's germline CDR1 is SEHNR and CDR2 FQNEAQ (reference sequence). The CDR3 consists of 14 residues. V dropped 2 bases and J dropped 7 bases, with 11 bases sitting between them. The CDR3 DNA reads TGTGCCAGCAGCTTAACCAGGGCGAACGGGGAGCTGTTTTTT. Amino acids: CASSLTRANGELFF.

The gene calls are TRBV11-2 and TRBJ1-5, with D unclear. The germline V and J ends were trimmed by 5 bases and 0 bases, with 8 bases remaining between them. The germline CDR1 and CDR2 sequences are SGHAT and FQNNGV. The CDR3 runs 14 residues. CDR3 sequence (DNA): TGTGCCAGCAGCCTCGAGGGTAGCAATCAGCCCCAGCATTTT. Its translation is CASSLEGSNQPQHF.

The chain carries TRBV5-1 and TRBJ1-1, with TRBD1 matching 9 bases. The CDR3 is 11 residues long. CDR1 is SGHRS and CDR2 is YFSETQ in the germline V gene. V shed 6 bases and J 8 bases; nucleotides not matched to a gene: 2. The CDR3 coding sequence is TGCGCCAGCAACGGACAGGGGGAAGCTTTCTTT. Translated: CASNGQGEAFF.

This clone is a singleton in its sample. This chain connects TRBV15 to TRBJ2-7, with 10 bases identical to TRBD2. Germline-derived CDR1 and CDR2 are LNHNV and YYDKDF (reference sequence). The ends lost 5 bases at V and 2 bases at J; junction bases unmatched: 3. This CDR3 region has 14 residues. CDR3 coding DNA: TGTGCCACCAGCTTTACTAGCGGGGCCTACGAGCAGTACTTC. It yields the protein CATSFTSGAYEQYF.

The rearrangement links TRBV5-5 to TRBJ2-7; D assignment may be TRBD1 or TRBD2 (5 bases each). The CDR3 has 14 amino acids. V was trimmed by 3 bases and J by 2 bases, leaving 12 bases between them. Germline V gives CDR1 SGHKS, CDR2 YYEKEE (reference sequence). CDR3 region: CASSSLGVPYEQYF. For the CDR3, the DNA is TGTGCCAGCAGCTCTTTGGGGGTTCCCTACGAGCAGTACTTC.

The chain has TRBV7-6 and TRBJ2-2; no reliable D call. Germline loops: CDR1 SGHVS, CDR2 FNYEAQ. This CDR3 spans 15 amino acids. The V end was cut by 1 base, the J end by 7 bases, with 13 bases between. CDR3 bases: TGTGCCAGCAGCTTAGGACTCGGCCCCGGCGGGGAGCTGTTTTTT. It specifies CASSLGLGPGGELFF.

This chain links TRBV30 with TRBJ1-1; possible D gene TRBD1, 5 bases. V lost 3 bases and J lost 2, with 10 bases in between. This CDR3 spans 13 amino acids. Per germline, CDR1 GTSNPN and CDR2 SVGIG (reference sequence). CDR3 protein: CAWSRGQNTEAFF. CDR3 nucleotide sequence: TGTGCCTGGAGCCGTGGACAAAACACTGAAGCTTTCTTT.

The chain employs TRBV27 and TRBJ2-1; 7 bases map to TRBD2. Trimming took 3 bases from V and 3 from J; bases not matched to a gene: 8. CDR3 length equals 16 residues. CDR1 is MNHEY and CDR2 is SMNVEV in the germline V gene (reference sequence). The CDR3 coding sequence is TGTGCCAGCAGTTTCCTGGGGGGGTCCTTCTACAATGAGCAGTTCTTC. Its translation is CASSFLGGSFYNEQFF.

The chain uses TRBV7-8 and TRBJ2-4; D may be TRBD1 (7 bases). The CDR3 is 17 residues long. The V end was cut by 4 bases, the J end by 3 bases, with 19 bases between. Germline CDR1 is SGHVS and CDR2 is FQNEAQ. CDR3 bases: TGTGCCAGCAGCTCCCCGGGGTTCAGGGGGGTCAAAAACATTCAGTACTTC. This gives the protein CASSSPGFRGVKNIQYF.

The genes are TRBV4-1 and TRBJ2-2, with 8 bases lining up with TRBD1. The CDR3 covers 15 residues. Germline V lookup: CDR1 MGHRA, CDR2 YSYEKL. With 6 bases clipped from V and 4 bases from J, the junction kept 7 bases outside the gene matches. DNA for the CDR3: TGCGCCAGCAGTACCAGGGGGCTCGGCACCGGGGAGCTGTTTTTT. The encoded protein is CASSTRGLGTGELFF.

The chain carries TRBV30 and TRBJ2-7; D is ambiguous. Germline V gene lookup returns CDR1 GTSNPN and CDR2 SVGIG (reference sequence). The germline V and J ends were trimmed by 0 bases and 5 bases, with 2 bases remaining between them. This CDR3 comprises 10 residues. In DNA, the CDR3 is TGTGCCTGGAGTGTAGACGAGCAGTACTTC. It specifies CAWSVDEQYF.

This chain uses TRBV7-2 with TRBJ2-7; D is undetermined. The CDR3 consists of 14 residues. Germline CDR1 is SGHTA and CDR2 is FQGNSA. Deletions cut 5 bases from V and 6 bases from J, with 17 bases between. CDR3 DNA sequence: TGTGCCAGCAGCCCGCTAGACCACTCAAGCGAGCAGTACTTC. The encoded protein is CASSPLDHSSEQYF.

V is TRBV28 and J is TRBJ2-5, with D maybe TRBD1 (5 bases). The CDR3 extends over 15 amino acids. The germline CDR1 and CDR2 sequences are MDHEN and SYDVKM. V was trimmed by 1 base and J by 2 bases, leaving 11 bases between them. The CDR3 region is CASSLLQATQETQYF. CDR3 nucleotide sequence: TGTGCCAGCAGTTTATTACAGGCCACGCAAGAGACCCAGTACTTC.

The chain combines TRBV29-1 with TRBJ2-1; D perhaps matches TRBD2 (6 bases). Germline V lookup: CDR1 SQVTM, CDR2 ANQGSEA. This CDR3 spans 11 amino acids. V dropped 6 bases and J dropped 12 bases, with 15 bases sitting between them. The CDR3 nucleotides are TGCAGCGTCACCGGGAGAATGGGGCAGTTCTTC. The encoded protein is CSVTGRMGQFF.

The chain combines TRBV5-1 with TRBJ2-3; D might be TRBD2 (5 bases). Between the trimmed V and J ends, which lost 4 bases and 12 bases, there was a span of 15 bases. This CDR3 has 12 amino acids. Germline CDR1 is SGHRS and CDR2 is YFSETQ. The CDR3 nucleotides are TGCGCCAGCAGCCTCCCCGCCGGGGATCAGTATTTT. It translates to CASSLPAGDQYF. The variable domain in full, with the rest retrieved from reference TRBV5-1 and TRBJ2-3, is KAGVTQTPRYLIKTRGQQVTLSCSPISGHRSVSWYQQTPGQGLQFLFEYFSETQRNKGNFPGRFSGRQFSNSRSEMNVSTLELGDSALYLCASSLPAGDQYFGPGTRLTVL.

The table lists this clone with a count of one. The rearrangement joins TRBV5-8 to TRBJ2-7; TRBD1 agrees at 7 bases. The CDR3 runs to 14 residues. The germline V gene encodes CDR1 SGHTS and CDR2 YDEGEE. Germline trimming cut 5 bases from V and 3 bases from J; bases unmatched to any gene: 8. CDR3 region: CASSHGQAIYEQYF. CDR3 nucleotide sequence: TGTGCCAGCAGTCATGGACAGGCAATCTACGAGCAGTACTTC.

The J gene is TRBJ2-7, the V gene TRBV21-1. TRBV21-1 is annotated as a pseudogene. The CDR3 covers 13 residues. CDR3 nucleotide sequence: TGTGCCAGCAGCACCGGACCCAGATACGAGCAGTACTTC. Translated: CASSTGPRYEQYF.

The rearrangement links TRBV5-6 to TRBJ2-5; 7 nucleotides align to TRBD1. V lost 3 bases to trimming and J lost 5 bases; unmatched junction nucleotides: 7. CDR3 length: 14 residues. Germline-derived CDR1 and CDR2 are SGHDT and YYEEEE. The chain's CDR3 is CASSSQGGGETQYF. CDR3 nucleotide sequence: TGTGCCAGCAGCTCCCAAGGGGGCGGGGAGACCCAGTACTTC.

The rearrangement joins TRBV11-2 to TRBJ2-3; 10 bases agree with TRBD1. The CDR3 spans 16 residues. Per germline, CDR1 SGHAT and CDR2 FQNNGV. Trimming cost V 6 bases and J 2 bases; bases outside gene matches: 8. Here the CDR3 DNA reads TGTGCCAGCAGGGCGACAGGGGGCCTCATCACAGATACGCAGTATTTT. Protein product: CASRATGGLITDTQYF.

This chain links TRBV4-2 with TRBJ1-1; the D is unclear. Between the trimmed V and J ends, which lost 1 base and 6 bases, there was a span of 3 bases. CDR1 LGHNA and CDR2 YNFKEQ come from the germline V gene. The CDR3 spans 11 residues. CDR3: CASSQGAEAFF. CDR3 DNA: TGTGCCAGCAGCCAAGGGGCTGAAGCTTTCTTT.

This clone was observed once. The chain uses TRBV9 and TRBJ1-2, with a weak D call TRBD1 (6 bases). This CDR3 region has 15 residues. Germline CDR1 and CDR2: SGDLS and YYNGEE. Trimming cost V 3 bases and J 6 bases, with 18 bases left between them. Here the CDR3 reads CASSGEGGGWDGYTF. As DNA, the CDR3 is TGTGCCAGCAGCGGAGAGGGGGGGGGTTGGGATGGCTACACCTTC.

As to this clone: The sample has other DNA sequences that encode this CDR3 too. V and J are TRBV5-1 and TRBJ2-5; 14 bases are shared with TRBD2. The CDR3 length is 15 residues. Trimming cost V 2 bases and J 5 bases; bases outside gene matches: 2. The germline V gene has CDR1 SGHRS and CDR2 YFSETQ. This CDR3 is CASSLGLAGGETQYF. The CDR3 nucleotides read TGCGCCAGCAGCTTAGGACTAGCGGGAGGTGAGACCCAGTACTTC.

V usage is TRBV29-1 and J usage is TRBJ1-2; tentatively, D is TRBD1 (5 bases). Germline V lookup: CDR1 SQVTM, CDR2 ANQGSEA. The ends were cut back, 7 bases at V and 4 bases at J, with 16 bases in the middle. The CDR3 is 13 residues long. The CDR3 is CSARETASYGYTF. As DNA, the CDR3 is TGCAGCGCCCGCGAGACAGCGTCCTATGGCTACACCTTC. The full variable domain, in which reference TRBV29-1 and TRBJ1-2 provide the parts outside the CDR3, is SAVISQKPSRDICQRGTSLTIQCQVDSQVTMMFWYRQQPGQSLTLIATANQGSEATYESGFVIDKFPISRPNLTFSTLTVSNMSPEDSSIYLCSARETASYGYTFGSGTRLTVV.

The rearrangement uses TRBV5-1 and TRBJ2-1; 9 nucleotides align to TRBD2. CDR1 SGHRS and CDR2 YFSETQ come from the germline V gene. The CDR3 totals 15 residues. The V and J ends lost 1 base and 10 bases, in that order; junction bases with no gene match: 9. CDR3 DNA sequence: TGCGCCAGCAGCTTGTTAGCGGGAGACCTCCAGGAGCAGTTCTTC. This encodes CASSLLAGDLQEQFF.

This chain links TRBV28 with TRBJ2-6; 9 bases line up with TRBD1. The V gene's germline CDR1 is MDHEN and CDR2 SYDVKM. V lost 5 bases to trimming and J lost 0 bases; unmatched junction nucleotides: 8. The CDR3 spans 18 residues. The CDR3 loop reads CASSPGDRDVSGANVLTF. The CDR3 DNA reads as TGTGCCAGCAGTCCAGGGGACAGGGACGTCTCTGGGGCCAACGTCCTGACTTTC. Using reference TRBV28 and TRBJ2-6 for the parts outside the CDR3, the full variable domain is DVKVTQSSRYLVKRTGEKVFLECVQDMDHENMFWYRQDPGLGLRLIYFSYDVKMKEKGDIPEGYSVSREKKERFSLILESASTNQTSMYLCASSPGDRDVSGANVLTFGAGSRLTVL.